The TCR beta chain under discussion was sequenced for a study of T cells after yellow fever vaccination. Notes on this clonotype: Its antigen is unknown.

Overall study findings and caveats: Among primary-vaccination clones, most reappeared after the booster, at about 95% for CD4 and 88% for CD8.

TCRdb fed the 5' RACE reads into MiXCR, producing one record per CDR3 protein. The sample yields more than 300,000 distinct CDR3 sequences, roughly 7% seen once. Germline V lookup: CDR1 SEHNR, CDR2 FQNEAQ (reference sequence). This CDR3 is 14 amino acids long. Unmatched junction bases numbered 8, after V lost 4 bases and J lost 9 bases. V gene TRBV7-9 combines with J gene TRBJ2-1; TRBD2 aligns across 8 bases. The source material was PBMCs, sampled about 41 days after the first yellow fever vaccination. This clonotype originated in a man younger than 35 who received the YFV17D yellow fever vaccine. CDR3 nucleotides: TGTGCCAGCAGCTCACCGGGGGGGTCGGGTGAGCAGTTCTTC. Translating gives CASSSPGGSGEQFF.